This entry lists 18 T cell receptor beta chains sequenced from one sample in a study. TCRdb reprocessed the RT-PCR reads via MiXCR and lists one record per CDR3 protein. The table has approximately 720,000 distinct CDR3 sequences, 12% to 15% seen once. The sequenced material came from memory CD4+ T cells from blood. The receptors here all came from a female donor in good health, serving as a healthy control.

The table lists this clonotype with a few counts. The J gene is TRBJ2-5, the V gene TRBV30; possible D gene TRBD2, 6 bases. V shed 3 bases and J shed 7 bases, with 12 bases lying between them. CDR1 is GTSNPN and CDR2 is SVGIG in the germline V gene (reference sequence). The CDR3 has 12 residues. The CDR3 protein is CAWSLEGVTQYF. For the CDR3, the DNA is TGTGCCTGGAGCTTGGAGGGAGTGACCCAGTACTTC.

The gene calls are TRBV4-3 and TRBJ2-7; D unclear. The germline V gene has CDR1 LGHNA and CDR2 YSLEER. This CDR3 spans 15 amino acids. V was shortened by 0 bases and J by 0 bases, with 9 bases between the two germline ends. For the CDR3, the DNA is TGCGCCAGCAGCCAAGAACGGCAGGACTCCTACGAGCAGTACTTC. Amino acid sequence: CASSQERQDSYEQYF.

This clonotype was seen a handful of times. The V call is TRBV9, the J call TRBJ1-1; D is ambiguous. This CDR3 region has 15 residues. The V gene's germline CDR1 is SGDLS and CDR2 YYNGEE. Deletions cut 0 bases from V and 4 bases from J, with 13 bases between. The chain's CDR3 is CASSVGPGPGTEAFF. CDR3 DNA sequence: TGTGCCAGCAGCGTAGGTCCCGGACCGGGCACTGAAGCTTTCTTT.

This chain connects TRBV15 to TRBJ2-2; D is ambiguous. This CDR3 has 12 residues. Trimming removed 9 bases from V and 1 base from J, with 6 bases in between. Germline-derived CDR1 and CDR2 are LNHNV and YYDKDF (reference sequence). The CDR3 region has the DNA TGTGCCACGCAACAGAACACCGGGGAGCTGTTTTTT. It codes for CATQQNTGELFF. Full variable domain (missing parts from reference TRBV15 and TRBJ2-2): DAMVIQNPRYQVTQFGKPVTLSCSQTLNHNVMYWYQQKSSQAPKLLFHYYDKDFNNEADTPDNFQSRRPNTSFCFLDIRSPGLGDTAMYLCATQQNTGELFFGEGSRLTVL.

In its sample, this clonotype was seen a few times. The V call is TRBV6-2 or TRBV6-3, the J call TRBJ2-3, with TRBD2 identical over 12 bases. The CDR3 is made up of 18 amino acids. CDR1 and CDR2 from the germline V gene are MNHEY and SVGEGT. With V trimmed by 6 bases and J by 2 bases, 12 bases remained unmatched. The CDR3 DNA follows: TGTGCCAGCAGCATCACCGGGACTAGCGGGTCTCACACAGATACGCAGTATTTT. Translating gives CASSITGTSGSHTDTQYF.

The rearrangement uses TRBV5-1 and TRBJ1-2, with 8 bases aligning to TRBD1. Germline-derived CDR1 and CDR2 are SGHRS and YFSETQ. The CDR3 length is 14 residues. J gave up 8 bases and V 5 bases, and 11 bases lay outside the gene matches. The chain's CDR3 is CASRPGQGLLGYTF. In DNA, the CDR3 is TGCGCCAGCAGACCTGGACAGGGATTATTAGGCTACACCTTC.

This clonotype came up many times. The chain recombines TRBV5-6 with TRBJ1-5; D not certain. The V end was cut by 3 bases, the J end by 5 bases, with 9 bases between. CDR1 and CDR2 from the germline V gene are SGHDT and YYEEEE. This CDR3 is 13 amino acids long. This CDR3 reads CASSSRFDQPQHF. The CDR3 bases are TGTGCCAGCAGCTCTCGGTTTGATCAGCCCCAGCATTTT.

The chain recombines TRBV4-3 with TRBJ2-7; 7 bases map to TRBD1. The CDR3 is made up of 13 amino acids. Trimming cost V 5 bases and J 7 bases; bases outside gene matches: 8. Germline CDR1 LGHNA, CDR2 YSLEER. Here the CDR3 DNA reads TGCGCCAGCAGCAATGACAGGGTCGGTGAGCAGTACTTC. Protein: CASSNDRVGEQYF.

The rearrangement links TRBV28 to TRBJ1-2; D is perhaps TRBD1 (5 bases). V lost 8 bases and J 8 bases, leaving 12 bases between the germline ends. The CDR3 runs to 11 residues. The V gene's germline CDR1 is MDHEN and CDR2 SYDVKM. The CDR3 DNA reads TGTGCCAGCGGCAGGGATTCCGGCTACACCTTC. Translation gives CASGRDSGYTF.

This clonotype was seen a handful of times. The chain employs TRBV20-1 and TRBJ2-5; a possible D gene is TRBD2 (5 bases). This CDR3 region has 14 residues. CDR1 DFQATT and CDR2 SNEGSKA come from the germline V gene (reference sequence). Trimming cost V 0 bases and J 5 bases, with 13 bases left between them. The CDR3 sequence: CSARDNGVGETQYF. The DNA of the CDR3 is TGCAGTGCTAGAGATAACGGGGTTGGGGAGACCCAGTACTTC.

A few counts support this clonotype. The chain couples TRBV19 to TRBJ2-7; no clear D gene. This CDR3 region has 14 residues. The germline gives CDR1 LNHDA, CDR2 SQIVND (reference sequence). Trimming stripped 0 bases from V and 7 bases from J, with 13 bases between. The CDR3 spells CASSIDLAVGEQYF. The CDR3 nucleotides read TGTGCCAGTAGTATAGATCTCGCCGTTGGGGAGCAGTACTTC.

This clonotype was picked up a small number of times. The chain combines TRBV12-3 or TRBV12-4 with TRBJ2-4; 9 nucleotides line up with TRBD2. CDR3 length: 18 amino acids. With 0 bases clipped from V and 2 bases from J, the junction kept 8 bases outside the gene matches. CDR3: CASSLAASGDPPKNIQYF. In DNA, the CDR3 is TGTGCCAGCAGTTTAGCTGCTAGCGGGGATCCTCCCAAAAACATTCAGTACTTC.

The V gene is TRBV6-2 or TRBV6-3, the J gene TRBJ2-1, with 8 bases lining up with TRBD1. The V and J ends lost 10 bases and 3 bases, in that order; junction bases with no gene match: 11. Looked up from germline, CDR1 is MNHEY and CDR2 is SVGEGT. The CDR3 contains 15 residues. The CDR3 spells CATAGGPTFYNEQFF. In DNA, the CDR3 is TGTGCCACAGCAGGGGGCCCAACTTTCTACAATGAGCAGTTCTTC.

The chain joins TRBV12-3 or TRBV12-4 to TRBJ2-7, with D possibly being TRBD1 (5 bases). With 2 bases removed from V and 5 bases from J, the gap between germline ends came to 10 bases. CDR3 length equals 13 residues. CDR3 sequence reads: CASSLRQGDEQYF. In DNA, the CDR3 is TGTGCCAGCAGTTTACGCCAGGGCGACGAGCAGTACTTC.

In this sample, this clonotype turned up many times. The rearrangement joins TRBV29-1 to TRBJ2-7, with unresolved D. Trimming took off 4 bases at V and 6 bases at J, with 7 bases between the two ends. The germline V gene has CDR1 SQVTM and CDR2 ANQGSEA. The CDR3 has 10 amino acids. The DNA of the CDR3 is TGCAGCGTTGGAGACTTCGAGCAGTACTTC. This translates into CSVGDFEQYF.

There are many counts of this clonotype. The V and J genes are TRBV6-5 and TRBJ1-3; D gene unclear. The CDR3 has 14 amino acids. The ends were cut back, 0 bases at V and 3 bases at J, with 6 bases in the middle. Germline values: CDR1 MNHEY, CDR2 SVGAGI. The CDR3 bases are TGTGCCAGCAGTTACTCAACAAGTGGAAACACCATATATTTT. Protein: CASSYSTSGNTIYF.

This clonotype has ten or more counts. The chain joins TRBV6-5 to TRBJ2-7; D ambiguous. The V gene lost 5 bases and the J gene lost 3 bases, with 17 bases spanning the gap. The length of the CDR3 is 15 residues. Per germline, CDR1 MNHEY and CDR2 SVGAGI. The CDR3 is CASSPVSSRVYEQYF. The CDR3 DNA reads as TGTGCCAGCAGTCCGGTGAGCTCCCGGGTCTACGAGCAGTACTTC.

A few counts support this clonotype. The chain recombines TRBV29-1 with TRBJ2-3, with D uncertain. The CDR3 contains 12 residues. Trimming pared 2 bases from V and 3 bases from J, leaving 6 bases between. The V gene's germline CDR1 is SQVTM and CDR2 ANQGSEA. In nucleotides, the CDR3 is TGCAGCGTTGAATTCCGAACAGATACGCAGTATTTT. It yields the protein CSVEFRTDTQYF.